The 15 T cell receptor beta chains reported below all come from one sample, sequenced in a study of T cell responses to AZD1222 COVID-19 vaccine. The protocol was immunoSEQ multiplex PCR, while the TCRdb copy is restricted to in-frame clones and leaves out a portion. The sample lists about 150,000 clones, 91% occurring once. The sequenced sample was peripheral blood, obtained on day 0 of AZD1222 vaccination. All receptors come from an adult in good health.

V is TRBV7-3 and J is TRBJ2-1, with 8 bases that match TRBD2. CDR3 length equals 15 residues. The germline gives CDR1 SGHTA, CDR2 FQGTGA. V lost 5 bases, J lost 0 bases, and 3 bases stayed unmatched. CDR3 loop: CASSQGTSSYNEQFF. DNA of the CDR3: TGTGCCAGCAGCCAAGGGACTAGCTCCTACAATGAGCAGTTCTTC.

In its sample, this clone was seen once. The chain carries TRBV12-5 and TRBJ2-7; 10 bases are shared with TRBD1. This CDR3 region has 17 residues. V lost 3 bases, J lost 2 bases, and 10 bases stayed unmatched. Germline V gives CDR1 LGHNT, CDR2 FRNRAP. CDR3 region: CASGFSTPGQGAYEQYF. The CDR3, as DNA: TGTGCTAGTGGTTTCTCGACACCCGGACAGGGGGCCTACGAGCAGTACTTC.

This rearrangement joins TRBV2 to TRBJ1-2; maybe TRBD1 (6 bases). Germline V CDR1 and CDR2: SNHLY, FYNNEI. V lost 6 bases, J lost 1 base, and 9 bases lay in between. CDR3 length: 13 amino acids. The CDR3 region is CASRIQGNYGYTF. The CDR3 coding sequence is TGTGCCAGCAGAATACAGGGTAACTATGGCTACACCTTC. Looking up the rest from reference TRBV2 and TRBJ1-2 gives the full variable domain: EPEVTQTPSHQVTQMGQEVILRCVPISNHLYFYWYRQILGQKVEFLVSFYNNEISEKSEIFDDQFSVERPDGSNFTLKIRSTKLEDSAMYFCASRIQGNYGYTFGSGTRLTVV.

The CDR3 nucleotides are TGCGCCAGCAGCTTGGATGGACTAGCGGGAGGGGCCCAGTACTTC. It encodes CASSLDGLAGGAQYF. This sequence joins TRBV5-1 and TRBJ2-5; 15 bases map to TRBD2. J lost 9 bases, V lost 0 bases, and 3 bases had no gene match. This CDR3 spans 15 amino acids. The germline gives CDR1 SGHRS, CDR2 YFSETQ.

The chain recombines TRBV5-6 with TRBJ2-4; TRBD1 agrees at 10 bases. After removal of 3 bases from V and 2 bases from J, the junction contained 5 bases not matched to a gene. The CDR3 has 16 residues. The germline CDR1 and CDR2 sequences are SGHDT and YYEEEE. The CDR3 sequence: CASSSTGGASKNIQYF. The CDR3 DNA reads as TGTGCCAGCAGCTCGACAGGGGGCGCGTCCAAAAACATTCAGTACTTC.

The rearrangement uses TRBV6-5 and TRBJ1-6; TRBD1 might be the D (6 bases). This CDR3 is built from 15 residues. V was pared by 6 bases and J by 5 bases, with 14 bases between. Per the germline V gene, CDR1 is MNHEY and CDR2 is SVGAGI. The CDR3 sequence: CASRDGGANNSPLHF. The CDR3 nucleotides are TGTGCCAGCAGGGACGGGGGGGCGAATAATTCACCCCTCCACTTT.

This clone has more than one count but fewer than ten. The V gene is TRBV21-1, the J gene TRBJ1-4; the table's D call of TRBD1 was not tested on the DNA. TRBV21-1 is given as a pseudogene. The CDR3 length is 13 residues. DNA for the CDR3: TGTGCCAGCAGCAATGGGCATAATGAAAAACTGTTTTTT. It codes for CASSNGHNEKLFF.

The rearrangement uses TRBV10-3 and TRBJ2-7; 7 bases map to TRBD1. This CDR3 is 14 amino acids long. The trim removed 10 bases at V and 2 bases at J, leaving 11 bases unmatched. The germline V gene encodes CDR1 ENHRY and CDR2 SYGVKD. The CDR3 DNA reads TGTGCCACGTGCCCCAGGGACAGAGCCTACGAGCAGTACTTC. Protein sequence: CATCPRDRAYEQYF.

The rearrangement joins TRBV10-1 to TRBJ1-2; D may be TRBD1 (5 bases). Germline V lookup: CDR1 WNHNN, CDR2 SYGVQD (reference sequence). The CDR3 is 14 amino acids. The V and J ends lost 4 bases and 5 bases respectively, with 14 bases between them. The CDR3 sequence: CASSGVIRGYGYTF. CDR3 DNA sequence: TGCGCCAGCAGTGGGGTTATAAGGGGATATGGCTACACCTTC.

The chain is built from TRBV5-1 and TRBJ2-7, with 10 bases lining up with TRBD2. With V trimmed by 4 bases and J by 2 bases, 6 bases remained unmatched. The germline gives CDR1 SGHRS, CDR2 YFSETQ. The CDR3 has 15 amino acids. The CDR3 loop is CASSTGLAETYEQYF. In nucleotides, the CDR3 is TGCGCCAGCAGCACAGGACTAGCGGAAACCTACGAGCAGTACTTC.

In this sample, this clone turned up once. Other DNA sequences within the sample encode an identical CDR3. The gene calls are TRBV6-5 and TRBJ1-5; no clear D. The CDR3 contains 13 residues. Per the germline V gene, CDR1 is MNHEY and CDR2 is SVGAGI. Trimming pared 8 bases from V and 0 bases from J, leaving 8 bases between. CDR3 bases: TGTGCCAGCCTGCTAAATAGCAATCAGCCCCAGCATTTT. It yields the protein CASLLNSNQPQHF.

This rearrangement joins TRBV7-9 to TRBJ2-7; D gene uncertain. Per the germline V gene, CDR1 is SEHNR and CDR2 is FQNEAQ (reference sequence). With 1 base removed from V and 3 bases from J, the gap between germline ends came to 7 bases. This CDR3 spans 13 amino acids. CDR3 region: CASSLGVSYEQYF. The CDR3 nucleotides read TGTGCCAGCAGCTTAGGGGTCAGCTACGAGCAGTACTTC.

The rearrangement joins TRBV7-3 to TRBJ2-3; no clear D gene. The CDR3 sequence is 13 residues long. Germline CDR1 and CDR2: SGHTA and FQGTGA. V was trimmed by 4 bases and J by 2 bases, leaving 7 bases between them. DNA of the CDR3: TGTGCCAGCAGCTCGGTAATCACAGATACGCAGTATTTT. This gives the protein CASSSVITDTQYF. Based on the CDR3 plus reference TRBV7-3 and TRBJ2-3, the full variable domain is GAGVSQTPSNKVTEKGKYVELRCDPISGHTALYWYRQSLGQGPEFLIYFQGTGAADDSGLPNDRFFAVRPEGSVSTLKIQRTERGDSAVYLCASSSVITDTQYFGPGTRLTVL.

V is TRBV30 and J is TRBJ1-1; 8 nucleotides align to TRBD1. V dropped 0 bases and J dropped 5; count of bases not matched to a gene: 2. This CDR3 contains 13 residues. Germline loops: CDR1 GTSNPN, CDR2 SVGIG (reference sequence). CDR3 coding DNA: TGTGCCTGGAGTGTACAGGGGGTTACTGAAGCTTTCTTT. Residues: CAWSVQGVTEAFF.

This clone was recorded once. The CDR3 DNA is TGCGCCAGCAGCTTGGCCGGGCTTAGCTCCTACAATGAGCAGTTCTTC. Translated, it gives CASSLAGLSSYNEQFF. The gene calls are TRBV5-1 and TRBJ2-1; D unresolved. CDR1 is SGHRS, CDR2 YFSETQ, per germline. The CDR3 length is 16 residues. Trimming shortened V by 0 bases and J by 0 bases, and 10 bases separated the two germline ends.